This T cell receptor (beta chain) was found in a study of spatial heterogeneity in lung cancer. Study findings and constraints: Ubiquitous expanded tumor TCRs were seen in blood more at resection than at follow-up.

On each TCR cDNA molecule, a unique molecular identifier was present. TCRdb itself ran the 5' RACE reads through MiXCR, one entry per CDR3 protein. This sample carries tens of thousands of distinct CDR3 sequences, approximately 5.2% of them seen once, and the ten largest clones take roughly 25%. V dropped 10 bases and J dropped 9 bases, with 15 bases sitting between them. Germline CDR1 is LNHDA and CDR2 is SQIVND (reference sequence). The CDR3 contains 12 residues. A note on this clonotype: What it binds is unknown.

Time point denoted: sample taken at primary tumor resection. Untreated early-stage non-small cell lung cancer patients, roughly 72 in total, were the donors. Extraction of whole RNA from tumor, nontumor lung or frozen PBMC preceded unsorted sequencing. Sequenced here: PBMCs, sampled at surgery. The sequence derives from a female donor with early-stage non-small cell lung cancer. The rearrangement joins TRBV19 to TRBJ2-2; TRBD2 might be the D (6 bases). The CDR3 is CATQEGSRELFF. DNA for the CDR3: TGTGCCACCCAGGAGGGGTCGAGGGAGCTGTTTTTT.